These 24 T cell receptor beta chains share one sample of origin, sequenced in a study of control samples from healthy donors and cancer patients. Profiling relied on immunoSEQ multiplex PCR, and the TCRdb table lists in-frame clones only, not all of them. The sample lists fewer than 85,000 clones, approximately 94% occurring once. The sample consisted of blood. Receptors were obtained from a woman aged 25 to 45 in good health.

The chain has TRBV7-3 and TRBJ2-1; TRBD2 is a possible D gene (5 bases). Germline loops: CDR1 SGHTA, CDR2 FQGTGA. CDR3 size: 18 residues. Trimming shortened V by 5 bases and J by 0 bases, and 20 bases separated the two germline ends. For the CDR3, the DNA is TGTGCCAGCAGCCTTACCGGCGGAGGCCCGAGCTCCTACAATGAGCAGTTCTTC. This gives the protein CASSLTGGGPSSYNEQFF.

J is TRBJ1-2 and V is TRBV30; D might be TRBD1 (6 bases). This CDR3 spans 15 amino acids. Germline CDR1 is GTSNPN and CDR2 is SVGIG (reference sequence). V was pared by 0 bases and J by 4 bases, with 15 bases between. The CDR3 nucleotides are TGTGCCTGGAGTGTGGCAGGGGCGTTCGTCTATGGCTACACCTTC. Its protein is CAWSVAGAFVYGYTF.

This chain links TRBV5-1 with TRBJ2-2; TRBD1 agrees at 9 bases. The CDR3 loop spans 16 amino acids. CDR1 and CDR2 from the germline V gene are SGHRS and YFSETQ. With V trimmed by 4 bases and J by 6 bases, 10 bases remained unmatched. The CDR3 reads CASSPGGTGQAGELFF. The DNA for the CDR3 is TGCGCCAGCAGCCCCGGCGGGACAGGGCAAGCCGGGGAGCTGTTTTTT. The full variable domain, completed using reference TRBV5-1 and TRBJ2-2, is KAGVTQTPRYLIKTRGQQVTLSCSPISGHRSVSWYQQTPGQGLQFLFEYFSETQRNKGNFPGRFSGRQFSNSRSEMNVSTLELGDSALYLCASSPGGTGQAGELFFGEGSRLTVL.

To note about this clone: Within the sample, other DNA sequences also encode this same CDR3. This chain links TRBV11-1 with TRBJ2-1; 8 bases line up with TRBD2. This CDR3 region has 15 residues. CDR1 and CDR2 from the germline V gene are SGHAT and FQDESV (reference sequence). The trim removed 2 bases at V and 9 bases at J, leaving 9 bases unmatched. The DNA of the CDR3 is TGTGCCAGCAGCTTATTCCGGGGGGGGCGGGGTGAGCAGTTCTTC. Amino acid sequence: CASSLFRGGRGEQFF.

The chain has TRBV11-2 and TRBJ1-4; D unresolved. The V gene lost 1 base and the J gene lost 1 base, with 4 bases spanning the gap. The CDR3 spans 14 residues. In germline, CDR1 is SGHAT, CDR2 FQNNGV. CDR3 nucleotides: TGTGCCAGCAGCTTAGGGGGAACTAATGAAAAACTGTTTTTT. This sequence encodes CASSLGGTNEKLFF.

This clone was observed a single time. For the CDR3, the DNA is TGTGCCAGCAGCTACGGGGCTAGCGGTACGAACACCGGGGAGCTGTTTTTT. Protein: CASSYGASGTNTGELFF. This chain joins TRBV7-9 and TRBJ2-2, with 7 bases that match TRBD2. The germline V gene encodes CDR1 SEHNR and CDR2 FQNEAQ (reference sequence). CDR3 length: 17 residues. The junction had 8 bases not matched to a gene; V was cut back by 4 bases and J by 0 bases.

The chain couples TRBV28 to TRBJ1-2; TRBD1 agrees at 8 bases. Per germline, CDR1 MDHEN and CDR2 SYDVKM. With V trimmed by 4 bases and J by 8 bases, 6 bases remained unmatched. The CDR3 runs to 13 residues. As DNA, the CDR3 is TGTGCCAGCAGTTACCCAGGACAGGGAGGCTACACCTTC. Protein sequence: CASSYPGQGGYTF.

The chain employs TRBV19 and TRBJ1-1, with D tentatively TRBD1 (6 bases). This CDR3 spans 14 amino acids. The V end lost 5 bases, the J end lost 9 bases, and 19 bases lay between the germline ends. Per the germline V gene, CDR1 is LNHDA and CDR2 is SQIVND (reference sequence). In DNA form, the CDR3 reads TGTGCCAGTAGTGCTACCGCCGGACAGTCGAAAGCTTTCTTT. Protein: CASSATAGQSKAFF.

A single count supports this clone. The chain is built from TRBV25-1 and TRBJ1-1; no definite D call. The length of the CDR3 is 14 residues. Germline V gene data show CDR1 as MGHDK and CDR2 as SYGVNS. V was trimmed by 3 bases and J by 4 bases, leaving 12 bases between them. CDR3 coding DNA: TGTGCCAGCAGTGATGACAAGGGCGGCACTGAAGCTTTCTTT. Translation: CASSDDKGGTEAFF.

The chain couples TRBV10-3 to TRBJ1-2; maybe TRBD1 (5 bases). Looked up from germline, CDR1 is ENHRY and CDR2 is SYGVKD. Trimming stripped 3 bases from V and 3 bases from J, with 14 bases between. This CDR3 has 15 amino acids. CDR3 region: CAISDSGQVDYGYTF. In nucleotides, the CDR3 is TGTGCCATCAGTGATTCCGGACAAGTTGACTATGGCTACACCTTC.

As DNA, the CDR3 is TGTGCCAGCAGCCACAGGGCCCGGGAGAACACCATATATTTT. It yields the protein CASSHRARENTIYF. The genes are TRBV11-2 and TRBJ1-3, with a tentative D call TRBD1 (6 bases). The CDR3 consists of 14 residues. V lost 5 bases to trimming and J lost 7 bases, with 15 bases between them. CDR1 is SGHAT, CDR2 FQNNGV, per germline.

The V call is TRBV7-9, the J call TRBJ1-5; D is ambiguous. The V end lost 4 bases, the J end lost 6 bases, and 13 bases lay between the germline ends. CDR1 SEHNR and CDR2 FQNEAQ come from the germline V gene (reference sequence). This CDR3 region has 14 residues. Here the CDR3 reads CASSSPDPGQPQHF. Here the CDR3 DNA reads TGTGCCAGCAGCTCCCCCGACCCCGGTCAGCCCCAGCATTTT.

The chain joins TRBV14 to TRBJ2-7; TRBD2 aligns across 7 bases. Germline trimming cut 8 bases from V and 2 bases from J; bases unmatched to any gene: 0. Germline loops: CDR1 SGHDN, CDR2 FVKESK. CDR3 length: 11 residues. This chain's CDR3 is CASRGAYEQYV. The DNA for the CDR3 is TGTGCCAGCCGGGGGGCCTACGAGCAGTACGTC.

The J gene is TRBJ1-1, the V gene TRBV18, with D maybe TRBD1 (6 bases). This CDR3 has 14 residues. Trimming pared 6 bases from V and 2 bases from J, leaving 13 bases between. Germline values: CDR1 KGHSH, CDR2 LQKENI. The CDR3 nucleotides read TGTGCCAGCTCGCTAAACAGGGACAACACTGAAGCTTTCTTT. Protein product: CASSLNRDNTEAFF.

J is TRBJ1-2 and V is TRBV5-1; D unclear. Deletions cut 0 bases from V and 2 bases from J, with 8 bases between. Germline V gives CDR1 SGHRS, CDR2 YFSETQ. The CDR3 loop spans 14 amino acids. The CDR3 here is CASSLATGNYGYTF. CDR3 DNA sequence: TGCGCCAGCAGCTTGGCCACGGGGAACTATGGCTACACCTTC.

This clone was seen just once. The CDR3 bases are TGTGCCAGCAGCTATACCGGGACAGGGGTATACAATGAGCAGTTCTTC. Protein product: CASSYTGTGVYNEQFF. The chain uses TRBV5-4 and TRBJ2-1; 10 positions agree with TRBD1. The CDR3 length is 16 residues. V was clipped by 3 bases and J by 4 bases; unmatched bases: 7. The germline V gene encodes CDR1 SGHNT and CDR2 YYREEE (reference sequence).

The chain links TRBV5-4 to TRBJ2-2; D unresolved. V lost 1 base, J lost 1 base, and 5 bases lay in between. The germline CDR1 and CDR2 sequences are SGHNT and YYREEE (reference sequence). This CDR3 is 14 amino acids long. For the CDR3, the DNA is TGTGCCAGCAGCTTGACGTGGAACACCGGGGAGCTGTTTTTT. The encoded protein is CASSLTWNTGELFF.

This rearrangement joins TRBV18 to TRBJ1-1, with TRBD1 identical over 7 bases. The CDR3 has 17 residues. Germline V gene data show CDR1 as KGHSH and CDR2 as LQKENI. The V gene end was trimmed by 4 bases and the J gene end by 0 bases; junction bases not matched to a gene: 11. CDR3 protein: CASSQGQLVRMNTEAFF. The DNA of the CDR3 is TGTGCCAGCTCACAGGGACAGTTAGTCCGGATGAACACTGAAGCTTTCTTT. The complete variable domain, with remaining parts taken from reference TRBV18 and TRBJ1-1, reads NAGVMQNPRHLVRRRGQEARLRCSPMKGHSHVYWYRQLPEEGLKFMVYLQKENIIDESGMPKERFSAEFPKEGPSILRIQQVVRGDSAAYFCASSQGQLVRMNTEAFFGQGTRLTVV.

The V and J genes are TRBV3-1 (or the pseudogene TRBV3-2) and TRBJ1-6; possible D gene TRBD1, 5 bases. The CDR3 has 16 amino acids. V was pared by 6 bases and J by 4 bases, with 16 bases between. Germline-derived CDR1 and CDR2 are LGHDT and YNNKEL (reference sequence). For the CDR3, the DNA is TGTGCCAGCAGGCAGGGATCCTCCCAATATAATTCACCCCTCCACTTT. Amino acid sequence: CASRQGSSQYNSPLHF.

J is TRBJ2-5 and V is TRBV10-3; TRBD1 matches at 11 bases. The germline CDR1 and CDR2 sequences are ENHRY and SYGVKD. The CDR3 contains 15 residues. J gave up 3 bases and V 2 bases, and 2 bases lay outside the gene matches. CDR3 bases: TGTGCCATCAGTGAGCCGGGACAGGGGGAAGAGACCCAGTACTTC. Translating it yields CAISEPGQGEETQYF.

This chain uses TRBV15 with TRBJ1-5; unclear D gene. There are 12 residues in the CDR3. V was pared by 0 bases and J by 10 bases, with 7 bases between. Germline V CDR1 and CDR2: LNHNV, YYDKDF (reference sequence). The CDR3 coding sequence is TGTGCCACCAGCAGAGAAGGCAGTCCCCAGCATTTT. It translates to CATSREGSPQHF.

The chain joins TRBV4-2 to TRBJ1-4, with D possibly matching TRBD1 (6 bases). The V end lost 1 base, the J end lost 3 bases, and 12 bases lay between the germline ends. CDR3 length: 16 amino acids. Germline-derived CDR1 and CDR2 are LGHNA and YNFKEQ. CDR3 nucleotide sequence: TGTGCCAGCAGCCAAGCACCAGGGGTAGCTAATGAAAAACTGTTTTTT. Encoded protein: CASSQAPGVANEKLFF.

The rearrangement links TRBV5-1 to TRBJ2-6, with 9 positions matching TRBD1. Germline CDR1 SGHRS, CDR2 YFSETQ. With 2 bases clipped from V and 3 bases from J, the junction kept 12 bases outside the gene matches. This CDR3 has 19 amino acids. The CDR3 is CASSFLPGQGSSGANVLTF. The CDR3 DNA sequence: TGCGCCAGCAGCTTCCTCCCCGGACAGGGGTCGAGTGGGGCCAACGTCCTGACTTTC.

The genes are TRBV7-3 and TRBJ2-1, with a weak D call TRBD1 (6 bases). Trimming removed 4 bases from V and 5 bases from J, with 9 bases in between. The CDR3 loop spans 13 amino acids. CDR1 is SGHTA, CDR2 FQGTGA, per germline. CDR3 in amino acids: CASSSQGHNEQFF. CDR3 DNA sequence: TGTGCCAGCAGCTCACAGGGTCACAATGAGCAGTTCTTC.